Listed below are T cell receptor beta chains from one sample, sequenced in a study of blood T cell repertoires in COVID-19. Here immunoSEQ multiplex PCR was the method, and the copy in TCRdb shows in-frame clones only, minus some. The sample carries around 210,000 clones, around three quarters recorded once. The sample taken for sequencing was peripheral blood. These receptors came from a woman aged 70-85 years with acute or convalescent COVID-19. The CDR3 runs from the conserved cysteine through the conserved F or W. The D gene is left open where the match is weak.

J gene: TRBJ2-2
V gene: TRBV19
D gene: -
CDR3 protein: CASSTDGKLTGELFF

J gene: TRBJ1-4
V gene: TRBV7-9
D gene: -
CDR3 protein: CASSLNEKLFF

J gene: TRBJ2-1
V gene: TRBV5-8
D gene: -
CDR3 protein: CASSHFGQYNEQFF

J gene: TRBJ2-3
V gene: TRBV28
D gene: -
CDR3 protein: CASSSPYTDTQYF

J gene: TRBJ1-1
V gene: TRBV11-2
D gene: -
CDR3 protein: CASSRQMNTEAFF

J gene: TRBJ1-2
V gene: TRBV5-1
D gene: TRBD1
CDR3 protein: CASSLGSVRGTGDGYTF

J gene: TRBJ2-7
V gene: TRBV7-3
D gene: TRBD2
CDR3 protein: CASSLRLAGNYEQYF

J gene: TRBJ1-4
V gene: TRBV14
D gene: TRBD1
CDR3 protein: CASSRGFGTGGSSREKLFF

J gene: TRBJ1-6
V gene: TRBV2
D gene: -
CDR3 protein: CASSERGSYSSSYNSPLHF

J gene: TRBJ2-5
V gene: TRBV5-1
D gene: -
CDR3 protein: CASSSDTPWETQYF

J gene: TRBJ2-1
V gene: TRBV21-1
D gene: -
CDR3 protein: CASSKDRYGTSANEQFF

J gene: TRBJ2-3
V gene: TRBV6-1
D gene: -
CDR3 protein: CASSEGLSTDTQYF

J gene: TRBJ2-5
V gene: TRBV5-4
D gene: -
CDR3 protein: CASSPELLKETQYF

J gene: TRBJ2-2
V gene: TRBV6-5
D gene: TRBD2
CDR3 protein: CASSPAGYGTGELFF

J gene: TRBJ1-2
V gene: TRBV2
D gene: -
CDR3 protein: CASSGTVEYGYTF

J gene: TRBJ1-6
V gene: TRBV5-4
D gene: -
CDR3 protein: CASSPREGGNSPLHF

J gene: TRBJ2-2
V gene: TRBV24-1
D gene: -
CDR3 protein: CATSDRGTKNTGELFF

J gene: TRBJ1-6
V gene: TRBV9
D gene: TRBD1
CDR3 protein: CASSEPGQGDNSPLHF

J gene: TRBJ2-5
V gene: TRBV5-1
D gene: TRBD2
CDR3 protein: CASSLGLADPLTQYF

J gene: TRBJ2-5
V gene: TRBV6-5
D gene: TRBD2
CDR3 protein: CASIAGARGETQYF

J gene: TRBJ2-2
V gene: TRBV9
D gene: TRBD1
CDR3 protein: CASSARQGTGELFF

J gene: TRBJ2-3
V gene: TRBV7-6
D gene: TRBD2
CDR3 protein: CASSLGTSGGLTDTQYF

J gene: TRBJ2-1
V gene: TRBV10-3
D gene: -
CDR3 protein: CAISDPGQSYNEQFF

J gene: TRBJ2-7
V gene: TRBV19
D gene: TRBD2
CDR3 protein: CASSPGTSGTPYEQYF

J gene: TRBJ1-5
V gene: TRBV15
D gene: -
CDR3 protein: CATSSPRVNQPQHF

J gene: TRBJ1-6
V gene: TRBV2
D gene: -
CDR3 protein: CASSKETPQNSPLHF

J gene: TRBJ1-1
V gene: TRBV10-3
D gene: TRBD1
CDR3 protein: CAISVRTGHTEAFF

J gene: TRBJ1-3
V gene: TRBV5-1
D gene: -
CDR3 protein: CASSTGGLGGNTIYF

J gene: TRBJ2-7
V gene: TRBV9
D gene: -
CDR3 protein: CASSVVSDSPIEQYF

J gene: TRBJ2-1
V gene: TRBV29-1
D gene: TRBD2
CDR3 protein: CSVYGLAGDEQFF

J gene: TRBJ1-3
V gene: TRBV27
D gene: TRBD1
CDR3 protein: CASSRGQGYSGNTIYF

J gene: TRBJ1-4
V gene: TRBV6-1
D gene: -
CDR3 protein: CASSEDSEKLFF

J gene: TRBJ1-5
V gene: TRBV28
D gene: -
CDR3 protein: CASSTLGGDPSQPQHF

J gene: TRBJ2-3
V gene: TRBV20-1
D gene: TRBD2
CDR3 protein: CSASHHSGWGADTQYF

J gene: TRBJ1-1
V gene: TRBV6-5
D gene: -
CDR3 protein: CASSSPELRAFF

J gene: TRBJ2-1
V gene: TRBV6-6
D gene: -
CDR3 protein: CASSYSGRQFF

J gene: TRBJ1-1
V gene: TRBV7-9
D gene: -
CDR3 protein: CASSSQGISSEAFF

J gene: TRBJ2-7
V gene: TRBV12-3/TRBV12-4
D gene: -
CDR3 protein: CASSWGRYEQYF

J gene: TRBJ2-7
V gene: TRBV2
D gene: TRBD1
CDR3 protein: CASSGQGFEQYF

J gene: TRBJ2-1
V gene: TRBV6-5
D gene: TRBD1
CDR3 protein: CASSYTTGPNKQFF

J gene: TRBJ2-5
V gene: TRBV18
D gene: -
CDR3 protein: CASSPQVGRLETQYF

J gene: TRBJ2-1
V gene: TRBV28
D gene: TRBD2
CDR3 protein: CATKGAGETVEQFF

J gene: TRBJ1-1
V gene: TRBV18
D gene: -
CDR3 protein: CASSGAGAPNTEAFF

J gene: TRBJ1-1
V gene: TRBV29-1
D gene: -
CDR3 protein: CSVKGQGTEAFF

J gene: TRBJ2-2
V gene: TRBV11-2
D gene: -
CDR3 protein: CASSLGASNTGELFF

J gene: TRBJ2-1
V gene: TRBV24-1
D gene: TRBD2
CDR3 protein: CATSDSRLAGRGYNEQFF

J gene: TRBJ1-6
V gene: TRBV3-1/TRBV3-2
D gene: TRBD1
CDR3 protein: CASSPRGDSPLHF

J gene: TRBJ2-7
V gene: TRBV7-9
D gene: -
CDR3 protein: CASSLFPMQMEQYF

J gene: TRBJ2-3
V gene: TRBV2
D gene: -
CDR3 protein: CASSDPDRPDTQYF

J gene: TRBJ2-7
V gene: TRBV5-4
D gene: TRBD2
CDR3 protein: CASSLGRENSYEQYF

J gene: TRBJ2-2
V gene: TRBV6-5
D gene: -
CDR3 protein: CASSKHANTGELFF